Sequencing of this T cell receptor beta chain was carried out in a study of blood T cell repertoires in COVID-19. Assay: immunoSEQ multiplex PCR; the TCRdb copy retains only in-frame clones and omits some. The sample shows about 250,000 clones, approximately 85% of them seen only once. Germline V gene sequence: CDR1 SGHTA, CDR2 FQGNSA. This CDR3 has 16 residues. Deletions cut 2 bases from V and 2 bases from J, with 15 bases between. The sequence derives from a woman aged 45-65 years with acute COVID-19. Input material: PBMCs or T cells enriched from blood (not recorded which). The genes are TRBV7-2 and TRBJ2-5; perhaps TRBD2 as D (6 bases). This CDR3 reads CASSLSGAGIQETQYF. The CDR3 nucleotides read TGTGCCAGCAGCTTAAGTGGGGCGGGAATTCAAGAGACCCAGTACTTC.